Following are 8 T cell receptor beta chains from one sample sequenced in a study of cytomegalovirus exposure and HLA in healthy donors. PCR was performed using 60 Vbeta and 13 Jbeta primers. Assay: immunoSEQ multiplex PCR; the TCRdb copy retains only in-frame clones and omits some. The sample yields more than 85,000 clones, around 73% seen once. The sequenced sample was PBMCs. Receptor source: a man aged 40-55 years in good health and CMV-seronegative.

The V gene is TRBV2, the J gene TRBJ2-7; possible D gene TRBD2, 5 bases. Germline loops: CDR1 SNHLY, CDR2 FYNNEI. The CDR3 has 15 residues. V shed 2 bases and J shed 5 bases, with 16 bases lying between them. CDR3 amino acids: CASSEITGYKHEQYF. DNA for the CDR3: TGTGCCAGCAGTGAAATCACGGGGTATAAGCACGAGCAGTACTTC.

Regarding this clone: At one of its ends the junction is not consistent with the germline gene, which may arise from a read error. J is TRBJ1-1 and V is TRBV7-9, with 7 bases identical to TRBD1. CDR1 is SEHNR, CDR2 FQNEAQ, per germline (reference sequence). CDR3 length: 16 residues. For the CDR3, the DNA is TGTTCCAGCAGCTTAGCGGAGACAGGGAGGAACACTGAAGCTTTCTTT. It encodes CSSSLAETGRNTEAFF.

This clone has only one observation. The CDR3 loop is CASSAQGSRFISAQFF. Written as DNA, the CDR3 is TGTGCCAGCAGTGCACAGGGATCCCGATTTATTTCGGCGCAGTTCTTC. The chain recombines TRBV2 with TRBJ2-1; weak D call: TRBD1 (6 bases). Germline loops: CDR1 SNHLY, CDR2 FYNNEI. There are 16 residues in the CDR3. V was shortened by 4 bases and J by 12 bases, with 25 bases between the two germline ends.

The J gene is TRBJ2-7, the V gene TRBV7-8; D is unclear. The CDR3 sequence is 13 residues long. Germline CDR1 and CDR2: SGHVS and FQNEAQ. Trimming stripped 2 bases from V and 6 bases from J, with 11 bases between. The CDR3 DNA is TGTGCCAGCAGCTTATACGGAAGAGGCGAGCAGTACTTC. Its protein is CASSLYGRGEQYF. Based on the CDR3 plus reference TRBV7-8 and TRBJ2-7, the full variable domain is GAGVSQSPRYKVAKRGQDVALRCDPISGHVSLFWYQQALGQGPEFLTYFQNEAQLDKSGLPSDRFFAERPEGSVSTLKIQRTQQEDSAVYLCASSLYGRGEQYFGPGTRLTVT.

The chain links TRBV5-1 to TRBJ2-3; 12 bases agree with TRBD2. V gave up 2 bases and J gave up 6 bases; unmatched junction bases: 1. In germline, CDR1 is SGHRS, CDR2 YFSETQ. The CDR3 is made up of 14 amino acids. The CDR3 protein is CASSFLAGGDTQYF. The CDR3 DNA reads as TGCGCCAGCAGCTTTCTAGCGGGGGGGGATACGCAGTATTTT.

This clone was seen a handful of times. The chain employs TRBV5-1 and TRBJ2-7, with D uncertain. Trimming shortened V by 2 bases and J by 3 bases, and 12 bases separated the two germline ends. The CDR3 runs to 14 residues. Germline V gene data show CDR1 as SGHRS and CDR2 as YFSETQ. The CDR3 coding sequence is TGCGCCAGCAGCTTTCGAGAAATTTACTACGAGCAGTACTTC. This sequence encodes CASSFREIYYEQYF. The complete variable domain, with remaining parts taken from reference TRBV5-1 and TRBJ2-7, reads KAGVTQTPRYLIKTRGQQVTLSCSPISGHRSVSWYQQTPGQGLQFLFEYFSETQRNKGNFPGRFSGRQFSNSRSEMNVSTLELGDSALYLCASSFREIYYEQYFGPGTRLTVT.

The count of this clone is one. This chain connects TRBV21-1 to TRBJ1-5. TRBV21-1 is a known pseudogene. There are 18 residues in the CDR3. The DNA of the CDR3 is TGTGCCAGCAGCAAAGTAAAGAGGCGGGACGCCAAGAACCAGCCCCAGCATTTT. Translation gives CASSKVKRRDAKNQPQHF.

The V gene is TRBV19, the J gene TRBJ2-6, with TRBD2 as a possible D gene (6 bases). The CDR3 length is 15 residues. The germline CDR1 and CDR2 sequences are LNHDA and SQIVND (reference sequence). V was clipped by 7 bases and J by 0 bases, with 10 bases between them. CDR3 sequence reads: CASNAGYSGANVLTF. The CDR3 coding sequence is TGTGCCAGTAACGCGGGATACTCTGGGGCCAACGTCCTGACTTTC.